This T cell receptor beta chain was observed in a study of T cell responses to AZD1222 COVID-19 vaccine. Notes on the study in general: The sample set comprised mostly white British donors with more females, and clonal diversity was possibly underestimated. Following two doses of AZD1222, Spike-specific TCR breadth and depth rose.

Details on this clone: Its antigen is undetermined.

The CDR3 is 13 amino acids. V was trimmed by 6 bases and J by 8 bases, leaving 14 bases between them. CDR1 and CDR2 (germline): MDHEN, SYDVKM. Clones were read by immunoSEQ multiplex PCR, and TCRdb kept only the in-frame ones, dropping some. The data show 150,000 or so clones, with almost 90% seen just once and around 6% held by the top ten. The chain links TRBV28 to TRBJ2-1, with a possible D match to TRBD2 (5 bases). The sequence was obtained from an adult in good health. Sequencing used peripheral blood, obtained on day 0 of AZD1222 vaccination. CDR3 protein: CASRRGLRDEQFF. The DNA for the CDR3 is TGTGCCAGCAGACGGGGTCTAAGGGATGAGCAGTTCTTC.